The 3 T cell receptor beta chains presented below share a single source sample, sequenced in a study of beta chain features in type 1 diabetes (dated by TCRdb to the late 2010s). The receptor library was made with the immunoSEQ multiplex PCR assay. The High Capacity cDNA Reverse Transcription Kit was used to reverse transcribe all of the isolated RNA, meaning that expressed TCRB transcripts were what got sequenced. Here the immuneACCESS table is served through TCRdb, limited to in-frame sequences with V and J called. Missing clones are a known gap in these copies; in checked studies unresolved V genes cover under half, and the rest lacks a known reason. The sample profile shows 300,000 to 400,000 clones; 10% to 15% of them were found once. Around 0.015% of the sample goes to the ten largest clones. Sequencing input: naive CD4+ T cells from blood. The cell subset or site label, as the study defines it: true naive CD4+ T cells. The source is a young man in good health.

This clone was seen a handful of times. The rearrangement joins TRBV15 to TRBJ2-7; D is perhaps TRBD1 (6 bases). Deletions cut 0 bases from V and 2 bases from J, with 11 bases between. CDR1 and CDR2 (germline): LNHNV, YYDKDF (reference sequence). CDR3 length equals 15 residues. The CDR3 DNA reads as TGTGCCACCAGCAGAGAGCCCACAGGGACCTACGAGCAGTACTTC. This translates into CATSREPTGTYEQYF.

The chain is built from TRBV25-1 and TRBJ2-1; D is unclear. V shed 5 bases and J shed 6 bases, with 11 bases lying between them. CDR1 is MGHDK, CDR2 SYGVNS, per germline. This CDR3 comprises 13 residues. DNA of the CDR3: TGTGCCAGCAGTCCCCTTAATAGCAATGAGCAGTTCTTC. Protein product: CASSPLNSNEQFF.

This clone showed up just a few times. This chain uses TRBV5-4 with TRBJ2-1; D might be TRBD2 (5 bases). The CDR3 is 15 amino acids. CDR1 is SGHNT and CDR2 is YYREEE in the germline V gene (reference sequence). V was trimmed by 5 bases and J by 0 bases, leaving 12 bases between them. As DNA, the CDR3 is TGTGCCAGCAGGTCACCGGGATCCTCCTACAATGAGCAGTTCTTC. Amino acids: CASRSPGSSYNEQFF. The whole variable domain, remainder taken from reference TRBV5-4 and TRBJ2-1, is ETGVTQSPTHLIKTRGQQVTLRCSSQSGHNTVSWYQQALGQGPQFIFQYYREEENGRGNFPPRFSGLQFPNYSSELNVNALELDDSALYLCASRSPGSSYNEQFFGPGTRLTVL.